Below are 11 T cell receptor beta chains sequenced from a single sample in a study of monozygotic twins with inflammatory bowel disease. TCRdb re-called the 5' RACE reads and shows each CDR3 protein once, DNA omitted. The specimen's table records 330,000 or so distinct CDR3 sequences. The sequenced sample was blood. Source of these receptors: a human donor with ulcerative colitis or Crohn's disease, or a healthy co-twin of an affected twin (not recorded which).

The V call is TRBV30, the J call TRBJ1-2; the D call of TRBD1 rests on TCRdb alone, since no DNA is present to check it. The CDR3 spans 14 residues. Germline CDR1 reads GTSNPN; CDR2 reads SVGIG (reference sequence). CDR3 loop: CAWEPPAAGYGYTF.

V and J are TRBV12-3 or TRBV12-4 and TRBJ1-1; with no DNA, the TCRdb D assignment of TRBD1 cannot be verified. This CDR3 contains 14 residues. The CDR3 loop reads CASSPRQGDTEAFF.

The chain couples TRBV5-1 to TRBJ2-1; the TCRdb call, TRBD2, lacks DNA for checking. This CDR3 is built from 16 residues. Germline lookup yields CDR1 SGHRS and CDR2 YFSETQ. CDR3 in amino acids: CASILAMTSGSNEQFF.

The V and J genes are TRBV12-3 or TRBV12-4 and TRBJ2-7; TCRdb outputs TRBD1, but without DNA this stays unchecked. The CDR3 is 16 amino acids. CDR3 in amino acids: CASTTIRGVIAYEQYF.

The chain links TRBV7-8 to TRBJ1-1; the D gene TCRdb calls, TRBD1, cannot be checked with no DNA. Germline V lookup: CDR1 SGHVS, CDR2 FQNEAQ. The CDR3 consists of 12 residues. CDR3 sequence reads: CASSQTGREAFF.

J is TRBJ1-3 and V is TRBV5-5; the TCRdb D gene call, TRBD1, has no DNA to confirm it. The CDR3 has 15 amino acids. Germline-derived CDR1 and CDR2 are SGHKS and YYEKEE (reference sequence). This CDR3 is CASSVRGRGPNTIYF.

The rearrangement uses TRBV27 and TRBJ2-7; TCRdb designates TRBD2, a call that cannot be tested without DNA. Looked up from germline, CDR1 is MNHEY and CDR2 is SMNVEV (reference sequence). This CDR3 has 18 amino acids. The CDR3 sequence: CASSLKPPGLAGTYEQYF.

The V gene is TRBV28, the J gene TRBJ2-1; TCRdb reports TRBD2, a call that lacks DNA to check it against. This CDR3 spans 15 amino acids. Per germline, CDR1 MDHEN and CDR2 SYDVKM. The CDR3 reads CASSLPGALGNEQFF.

The V gene is TRBV12-3 or TRBV12-4, the J gene TRBJ1-1; TCRdb names TRBD1, which stays unverified in the absence of DNA. This CDR3 has 14 amino acids. The CDR3: CASSNPGRNTEAFF.

The chain carries TRBV4-1 and TRBJ1-1; TCRdb picks TRBD1, but there is no DNA to check that call. Germline V lookup: CDR1 MGHRA, CDR2 YSYEKL. The length of the CDR3 is 12 residues. CDR3 in amino acids: CASSPWGGEAFF.

The chain couples TRBV12-3 or TRBV12-4 to TRBJ2-3; with no DNA, the TCRdb D assignment of TRBD2 cannot be verified. The CDR3 loop spans 13 amino acids. The CDR3 reads CASSPSSTDTQYF.